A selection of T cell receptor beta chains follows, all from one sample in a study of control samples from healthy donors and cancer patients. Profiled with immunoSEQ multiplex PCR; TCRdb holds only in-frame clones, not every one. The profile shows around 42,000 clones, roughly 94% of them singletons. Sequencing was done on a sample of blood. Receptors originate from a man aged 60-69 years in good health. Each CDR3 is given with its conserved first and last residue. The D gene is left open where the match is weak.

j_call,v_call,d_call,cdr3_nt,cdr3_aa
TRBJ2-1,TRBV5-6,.,TGTGCCAGCAGCTTGGGGGGGACAACCTTCAATGAGCAGTTCTTC,CASSLGGTTFNEQFF
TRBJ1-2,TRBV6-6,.,TGTGCCAGCAGCATCCCCCCAAACTATGGCTACACCTTC,CASSIPPNYGYTF
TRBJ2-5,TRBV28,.,TGTGCCAGCAGTACCAATAGGAGGAAACAAGAGACCCAGTACTTC,CASSTNRRKQETQYF
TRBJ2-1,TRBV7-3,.,TGTGCCAGCAGCTTCGGTAGACAAAGTGAGCAGTTCTTC,CASSFGRQSEQFF
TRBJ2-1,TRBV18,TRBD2,TGTGCCAGCTCACCTCCGGGAGGGAACAATGAGCAGTTCTTC,CASSPPGGNNEQFF
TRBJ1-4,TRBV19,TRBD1,TGTGCCAGTAGTATGAGGGATGGTCGATACAGGGGAGCAACTAATGAAAAACTGTTTTTT,CASSMRDGRYRGATNEKLFF
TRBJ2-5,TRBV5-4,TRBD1,TGTGCCAGCAGCACCGGGACAGGGGGAGAGACCCAGTACTTC,CASSTGTGGETQYF
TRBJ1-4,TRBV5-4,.,TGTGCCCGGGAGGACGGGATGAATGAAAAACTGTTTTTT,CAREDGMNEKLFF
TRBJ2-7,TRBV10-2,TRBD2,TGCGCCACCACTAGCGGGCCCAGCTCCTACGAGCAGTACTTC,CATTSGPSSYEQYF
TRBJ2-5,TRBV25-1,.,TGTGCCAGCAGTGTGGGGGTGCGAGAGACCCAGTACTTC,CASSVGVRETQYF
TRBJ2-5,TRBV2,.,TGTGCCAGAAAAAGACCCCTGGCAACGGAGACCCAGTACTTC,CARKRPLATETQYF
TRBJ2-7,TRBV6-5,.,TGTGCCAGCAGCAGATCGTACACCTACGAGCAGTACTTC,CASSRSYTYEQYF
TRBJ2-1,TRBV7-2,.,TGTGCCAGCACCCACCCAAGGGCAGGGTCCTACAATGAGCAGTTCTTC,CASTHPRAGSYNEQFF
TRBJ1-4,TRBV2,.,TGTGCCAGCAGTGAAGGGGCGGTTAGAGAGGTTTTT,CASSEGAVREVF
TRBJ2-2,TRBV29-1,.,TGCAGCGCCCACGACGGGGAGCTGTTTTTT,CSAHDGELFF
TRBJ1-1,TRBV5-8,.,TGTGCCAGCAGCTTGTACAGCCACGCTTTCTTT,CASSLYSHAFF
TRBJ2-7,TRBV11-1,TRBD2,TGTGCCAGCAGCCCCCAAAGCGGGAGGGCTTACGAGCAGTACTTC,CASSPQSGRAYEQYF
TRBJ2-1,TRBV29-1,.,TGCAGCGTGGGGAACAATGAGCAGTTCTTC,CSVGNNEQFF
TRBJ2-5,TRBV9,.,TGTGCCAGCAGCTTGGGACCCAAAGAGACCCAGTACTTC,CASSLGPKETQYF
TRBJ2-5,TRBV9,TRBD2,TGTGCCAGCAGCGTTCGTCCGGGGGGTTGGGAGACCCAGTACTTC,CASSVRPGGWETQYF
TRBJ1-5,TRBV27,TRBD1,TGTGCCAGCAGCTTCGAAGGACAGGGCCATCAGCCCCAGCATTTT,CASSFEGQGHQPQHF
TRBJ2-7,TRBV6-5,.,TGTGCCAGCAGGAGAGGGAAAGGGTCCTACGAGCAGTACTTC,CASRRGKGSYEQYF
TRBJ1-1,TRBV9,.,TGTGCCAGCAGCGTAGGGGGTATGTTGAGGACAGAAGATTTGTATACTGAAGCTTTCTTT,CASSVGGMLRTEDLYTEAFF
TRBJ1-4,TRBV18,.,TGTGCCAGCTCACCGTTACAGCAGAATGAAAAACTGTTTTTT,CASSPLQQNEKLFF
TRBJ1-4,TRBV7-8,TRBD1,TGTGCCAGCAGCCCACGACAGGGGGTTGAAAAACTGTTTTTT,CASSPRQGVEKLFF
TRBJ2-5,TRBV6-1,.,TGTGCCAGCAGTGTCATCGGGGGCACTAGCCAAGAGACCCAGTACTTC,CASSVIGGTSQETQYF
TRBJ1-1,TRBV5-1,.,TGCGCCAGCAGCTTCGGCAGGGTCGGGTCGGCTTTCTTT,CASSFGRVGSAFF
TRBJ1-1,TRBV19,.,TGTGCCAGTAGTATAGGAGGTTTCGTGAACACTGAAGCTTTCTTT,CASSIGGFVNTEAFF
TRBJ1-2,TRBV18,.,TGTGCCAGCTCACCACAAGGCGGCTATGGCTACACCTTC,CASSPQGGYGYTF
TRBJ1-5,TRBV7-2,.,TGTGCCAGCAGCTTAGATGGGGGGGCCTTGGAGCATTTT,CASSLDGGALEHF
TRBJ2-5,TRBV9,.,TGTGCCAGCAGCCCCCCCCCACAGGGAGAGACCCAGTACTTC,CASSPPPQGETQYF
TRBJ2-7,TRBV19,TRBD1,TGTGCCAGTAGCAGAGGGACAGGGGCGGGAGAGCAGTACTTC,CASSRGTGAGEQYF
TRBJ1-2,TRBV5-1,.,TGCGCCAGCAGCTACGCAGCTAACTATGGCTACACCTTC,CASSYAANYGYTF
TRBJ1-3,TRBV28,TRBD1,TGTGCCAGCGGAGTACAGGGGGAATCTGGAAACACCATATATTTT,CASGVQGESGNTIYF
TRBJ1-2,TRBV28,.,TGTGCCAGCAGCCCCTCGGGGGGGGGACTTTATCATGGCTACACCTTC,CASSPSGGGLYHGYTF
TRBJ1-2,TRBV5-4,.,TGTGCCAGCAGCTTGGTGGGAAAGGCCAACTATGGCTACACCTTC,CASSLVGKANYGYTF
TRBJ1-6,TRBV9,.,TGTGCCAGCAGCGTACACGGGGGGACCGATAATTCACCCCTCCACTTT,CASSVHGGTDNSPLHF
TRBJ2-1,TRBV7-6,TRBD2,TGTGCCAGCAGCTCACCGAGCGGGAGGGCCTGGAATGAGCAGTTCTTC,CASSSPSGRAWNEQFF
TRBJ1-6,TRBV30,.,TGTGCCTGGAGTGTCGGGGGGTATAATTCACCCCTCCACTTT,CAWSVGGYNSPLHF
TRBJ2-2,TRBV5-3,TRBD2,TGTGCCAGAAGAGGGACTAGCGGGAGGTCGAACACCGGGGAGCTGTTTTTT,CARRGTSGRSNTGELFF
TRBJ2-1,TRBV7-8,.,TGTGCCAGCAGCTTAGCGGGAGGCCAGCAGTTCTTC,CASSLAGGQQFF
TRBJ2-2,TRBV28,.,TGTGCCAGCAGCCCCCTGAACACCGGGGAGCTGTTTTTT,CASSPLNTGELFF
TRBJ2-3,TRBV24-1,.,TGTGCCACCAGTGATTTTCAGGCTGCTAGCACAGATACGCAGTATTTT,CATSDFQAASTDTQYF
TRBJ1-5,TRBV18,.,TGTGCCAGCTCGCCAGACAGAACTCTCAATCAGCCCCAGCATTTT,CASSPDRTLNQPQHF
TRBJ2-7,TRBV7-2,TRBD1,TGTGCCAGCAGCGTAGGTCCGGACAGGGCCTACGAGCAGTACTTC,CASSVGPDRAYEQYF
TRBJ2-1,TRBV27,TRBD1,TGTGCCAGCAGTCCAGCGGAGGACAGGGTAAAGAATGAGCAGTTCTTC,CASSPAEDRVKNEQFF
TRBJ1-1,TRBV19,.,TGTGCCAGTAATTCGGGGGCGATAATGAACACTGAAGCTTTCTTT,CASNSGAIMNTEAFF
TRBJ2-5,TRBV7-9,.,TGTGCCAGCAGCTTGGACGGTCGGTCGGAGACCCAGTACTTC,CASSLDGRSETQYF
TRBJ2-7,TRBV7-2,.,TGTGCCAGCAGCTTAGCGGGGGATAGCTCCTACGAGCAGTACTTC,CASSLAGDSSYEQYF
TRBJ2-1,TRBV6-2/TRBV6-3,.,TGTGCCAGCAGTTACCAAGACTGGGAGCAGTTCTTC,CASSYQDWEQFF
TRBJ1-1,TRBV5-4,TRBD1,TGTGCCAGCAGCAAACACCAAGGGACAGCAAGTGGGGCTTTCTTT,CASSKHQGTASGAFF
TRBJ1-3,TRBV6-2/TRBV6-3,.,TGTGCCAGCAGTAGGAATCGTCTCTCTGGAAACACCATATATTTT,CASSRNRLSGNTIYF
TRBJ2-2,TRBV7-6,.,TGTGCCAGCAGCTTAGGGTTAGGGATGAACACCGGGGAGCTGTTTTTT,CASSLGLGMNTGELFF